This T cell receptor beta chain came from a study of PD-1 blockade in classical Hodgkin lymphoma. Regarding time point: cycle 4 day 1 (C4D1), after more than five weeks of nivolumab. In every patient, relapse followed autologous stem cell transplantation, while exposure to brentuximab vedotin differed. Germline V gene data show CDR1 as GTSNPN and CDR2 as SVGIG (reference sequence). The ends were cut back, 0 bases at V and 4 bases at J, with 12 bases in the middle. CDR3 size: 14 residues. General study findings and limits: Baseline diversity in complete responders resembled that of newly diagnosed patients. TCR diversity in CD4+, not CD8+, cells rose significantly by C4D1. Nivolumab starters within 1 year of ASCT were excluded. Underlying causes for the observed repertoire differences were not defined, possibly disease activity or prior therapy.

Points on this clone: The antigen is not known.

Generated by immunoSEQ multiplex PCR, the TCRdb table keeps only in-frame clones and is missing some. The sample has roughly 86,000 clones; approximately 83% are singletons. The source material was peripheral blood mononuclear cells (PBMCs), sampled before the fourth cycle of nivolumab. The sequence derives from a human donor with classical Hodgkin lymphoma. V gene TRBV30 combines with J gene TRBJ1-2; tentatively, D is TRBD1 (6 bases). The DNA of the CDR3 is TGTGCCTGGAGTGTACGGGGGGACATCTATGGCTACACCTTC. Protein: CAWSVRGDIYGYTF.